These T cell receptor beta chains were read from a single sample in a study of blood T cell repertoires in COVID-19. Sequenced by immunoSEQ multiplex PCR; TCRdb stores in-frame clones only, minus some. This table holds about 58,000 clones, 75% to 85% found once. Sequenced sample: peripheral blood. These TCRs come from a human donor in a cohort sampled during active COVID-19. Each CDR3 is given without its conserved first and last residue. Each record gives: clone size, V gene, CDR3 protein. Clone size is given for some rows only: seen once, a few or many times, or a class if the clone is expanded.

abundance: NA
v_gene: TRBV4-3
CDR3aa: ASSQDRLPGGGQF

abundance: NA
v_gene: TRBV3-1/TRBV3-2
CDR3aa: ASSQVRTGGFEAF

abundance: once
v_gene: TRBV12-3/TRBV12-4
CDR3aa: ASSSLRGGYT

abundance: NA
v_gene: TRBV4-1
CDR3aa: ASSQAQDRAFYGYT

abundance: many
v_gene: TRBV25-1
CDR3aa: ASSGDTTYEQY

abundance: NA
v_gene: TRBV9
CDR3aa: ASSVDTSYEQY

abundance: NA
v_gene: TRBV5-4
CDR3aa: ASSPRDSSYEQY

abundance: NA
v_gene: TRBV7-2
CDR3aa: AIGPGGANVLT

abundance: NA
v_gene: TRBV6-5
CDR3aa: ASSRTGNTGELF

abundance: NA
v_gene: TRBV5-6
CDR3aa: ASSLAVSNQPQH

abundance: NA
v_gene: TRBV4-1
CDR3aa: ASSQQAGGTQY

abundance: once
v_gene: TRBV19
CDR3aa: ASSIRRERSKNIQY

abundance: NA
v_gene: TRBV19
CDR3aa: ASSLLGADTGELF

abundance: NA
v_gene: TRBV7-9
CDR3aa: ASSSTGTATNEKLF

abundance: NA
v_gene: TRBV12-5
CDR3aa: ASGSGLGLDEQF

abundance: NA
v_gene: TRBV5-1
CDR3aa: ASSIGQGPYNEQF

abundance: NA
v_gene: TRBV4-1
CDR3aa: ASSQEGQGEKLF

abundance: NA
v_gene: TRBV7-9
CDR3aa: ASSLQGEDQPQH

abundance: NA
v_gene: TRBV10-3
CDR3aa: AISDPGQGYEQY

abundance: NA
v_gene: TRBV5-4
CDR3aa: ASSFVSVSGANVLT

abundance: NA
v_gene: TRBV12-3/TRBV12-4
CDR3aa: ASSDRGELF

abundance: once
v_gene: TRBV19
CDR3aa: ASKTGANQPQH

abundance: NA
v_gene: TRBV28
CDR3aa: ASRGQGWGPDTQY

abundance: NA
v_gene: TRBV21-1
CDR3aa: ASSKPTARGSF

abundance: NA
v_gene: TRBV11-3
CDR3aa: ASSLRGQSSYEQY

abundance: NA
v_gene: TRBV7-6
CDR3aa: ASSLFVGGLAGAEQF

abundance: NA
v_gene: TRBV3-1/TRBV3-2
CDR3aa: ASSPLAGLTEAF

abundance: NA
v_gene: TRBV14
CDR3aa: ASSQDKTGVTPAGELF

abundance: once
v_gene: TRBV15
CDR3aa: ATSREGAGVWEQF

abundance: NA
v_gene: TRBV5-8
CDR3aa: ASSLVETYEQY

abundance: few
v_gene: TRBV4-1
CDR3aa: ASSQTRQGGQPQH

abundance: NA
v_gene: TRBV9
CDR3aa: ASSARAKTQY

abundance: few
v_gene: TRBV5-4
CDR3aa: ASSSTRKDSPLH

abundance: NA
v_gene: TRBV20-1
CDR3aa: SASRGRAQH

abundance: NA
v_gene: TRBV18
CDR3aa: ASSPRQGKETQY

abundance: NA
v_gene: TRBV6-5
CDR3aa: ASSYVGGETQY

abundance: NA
v_gene: TRBV19
CDR3aa: ASSLGTALSSTDTQY

abundance: NA
v_gene: TRBV5-1
CDR3aa: ASSAVGQGLSDTQY

abundance: NA
v_gene: TRBV7-9
CDR3aa: ASSSGLAGRNLWETQY

abundance: NA
v_gene: TRBV7-2
CDR3aa: ASSTGLASETQY

abundance: few
v_gene: TRBV6-6
CDR3aa: ASSPPGPAEAF

abundance: NA
v_gene: TRBV12-5
CDR3aa: ASGLLTPDTQY

abundance: once
v_gene: TRBV7-8
CDR3aa: ASSLGGTLQETQY

abundance: once
v_gene: TRBV2
CDR3aa: ASSGLAGSAEQY

abundance: NA
v_gene: TRBV12-3/TRBV12-4
CDR3aa: ASSFTGPPEAF

abundance: NA
v_gene: TRBV2
CDR3aa: ASNRERQETQY